The TCR beta chain described here comes from a study of blood T cell repertoires in COVID-19. Study in general: There were acute and convalescent COVID-19 samples, and they came from the United States, Italy and Spain. From T cells, B-cell-depleted T cells, or PBMCs came the material, which was cDNA or gDNA.

CDR3 size: 16 residues. Germline trimming cut 3 bases from V and 4 bases from J; bases unmatched to any gene: 9. Germline loops: CDR1 MNHEY, CDR2 SMNVEV (reference sequence). Per the study methods: By means of reference gene primer amplification, nucleated cell counts were estimated. Method: immunoSEQ multiplex PCR; TCRdb's copy keeps in-frame clones and lacks some. V, J and clone size were drawn from that table, and D and trimming were deduced from the DNA. This table has around 130,000 clones, more than 80% appearing once. The chain couples TRBV27 to TRBJ2-5; TRBD2 aligns across 9 bases. The receptor was derived from a man in his 70s with active or convalescent COVID-19. Material: peripheral blood. The CDR3 spells CASSLGAGGPRETQYF. The CDR3, as DNA: TGTGCCAGCAGTTTGGGAGCGGGAGGCCCTCGAGAGACCCAGTACTTC.